The 24 T cell receptor beta chains reported below all come from one sample, sequenced in a study of technical replicates of blood from a few donors (dated 2017 in TCRdb). The receptor library was made with the immunoSEQ multiplex PCR assay. The clones in this table, taken by TCRdb from immuneACCESS, are in-frame only. Not every clone is retained; where verified, under half of the shortfall comes from an unresolved V gene, and the cause of the rest is unknown. The sample contains about 75,000 clones, 75% to 95% of them found a single time. Under 0.4% of the sample is taken by the ten largest. The material sequenced was T cells isolated from PBMCs. All receptors come from a human donor in good health. Some clones in this sample may be carry-over from other donors' samples.

The J gene is TRBJ2-1, the V gene TRBV5-5; 9 bases align to TRBD2. J was trimmed by 8 bases and V by 0 bases; bases with no gene match: 0. CDR3 length equals 13 residues. The V gene's germline CDR1 is SGHKS and CDR2 YYEKEE (reference sequence). This CDR3 is CASSLGGRDEQFF. The CDR3 DNA reads TGTGCCAGCAGCTTGGGCGGGAGGGATGAGCAGTTCTTC.

The chain employs TRBV7-6 and TRBJ2-7, with a weak D call TRBD1 (6 bases). The CDR3 extends over 15 amino acids. Germline V gives CDR1 SGHVS, CDR2 FNYEAQ. V was cut by 1 base and J by 6 bases, with 16 bases left in between. The CDR3 region is CASSLDQAGEVEQYF. The DNA of the CDR3 is TGTGCCAGCAGCTTAGATCAAGCAGGGGAAGTCGAGCAGTACTTC.

The chain recombines TRBV5-1 with TRBJ2-3; D uncertain. CDR3 length: 14 residues. CDR1 is SGHRS and CDR2 is YFSETQ in the germline V gene. The V end lost 0 bases, the J end lost 6 bases, and 11 bases lay between the germline ends. CDR3 sequence: CASSLGLVPDTQYF. In nucleotides, the CDR3 is TGCGCCAGCAGCTTGGGGCTAGTTCCGGATACGCAGTATTTT.

A single count supports this clone. The J gene is TRBJ2-6, the V gene TRBV5-6, with 7 bases aligning to TRBD1. Germline CDR1 and CDR2: SGHDT and YYEEEE. The CDR3 sequence is 14 residues long. Trimming took 4 bases from V and 9 from J; bases not matched to a gene: 7. The DNA of the CDR3 is TGTGCCAGCAGCCCGGACAGGTCAAACAACGTCCTGACTTTC. Encoded protein: CASSPDRSNNVLTF.

The rearrangement uses TRBV7-9 and TRBJ1-1; D remains ambiguous. Germline V gene lookup returns CDR1 SEHNR and CDR2 FQNEAQ (reference sequence). V was pared by 1 base and J by 11 bases, with 11 bases between. CDR3 length: 12 amino acids. The CDR3: CASSLVSRSAFF. The DNA for the CDR3 is TGTGCCAGCAGCTTAGTGTCTAGATCCGCTTTCTTT.

The chain links TRBV28 to TRBJ2-7; 9 positions match TRBD1. This CDR3 has 14 amino acids. The germline CDR1 and CDR2 sequences are MDHEN and SYDVKM. V was clipped by 3 bases and J by 4 bases; unmatched bases: 4. CDR3 sequence reads: CASSFRDRAYEQYF. CDR3 DNA sequence: TGTGCCAGCAGTTTCCGGGACAGGGCATACGAGCAGTACTTC.

In its sample, this clone was seen once. The gene calls are TRBV7-9 and TRBJ1-1; D remains ambiguous. Looked up from germline, CDR1 is SEHNR and CDR2 is FQNEAQ (reference sequence). The CDR3 has 13 residues. The V end was cut by 4 bases, the J end by 7 bases, with 13 bases between. DNA for the CDR3: TGTGCCAGCAGCTCCTATGAGAGACTTGAAGCTTTCTTT. Translation: CASSSYERLEAFF.

This clone was seen a single time. The V and J genes are TRBV19 and TRBJ1-3; D gene uncertain. Germline V gives CDR1 LNHDA, CDR2 SQIVND (reference sequence). The CDR3 extends over 13 amino acids. With 7 bases removed from V and 4 bases from J, the gap between germline ends came to 11 bases. CDR3 sequence (DNA): TGTGCCAGTACTGACAACCTGGGAAACACCATATATTTT. This codes for CASTDNLGNTIYF.

This clone was seen a handful of times. The chain carries TRBV18 and TRBJ1-6, with a tentative D call TRBD1 (6 bases). In germline, CDR1 is KGHSH, CDR2 LQKENI. Trimming shortened V by 5 bases and J by 7 bases, and 9 bases separated the two germline ends. This CDR3 comprises 13 residues. This CDR3 is CASSIQGNSPLHF. The DNA for the CDR3 is TGTGCCAGCTCAATACAGGGCAATTCACCCCTCCACTTT.

The V gene is TRBV5-8, the J gene TRBJ2-7; 8 positions agree with TRBD1. Trimming took 5 bases from V and 4 from J; bases not matched to a gene: 2. The CDR3 loop spans 12 amino acids. The germline gives CDR1 SGHTS, CDR2 YDEGEE. The CDR3, as DNA: TGTGCCAGCAGGTACAGGGGGTACGAGCAGTACTTC. Its protein is CASRYRGYEQYF.

The chain is built from TRBV5-4 and TRBJ2-3; D remains ambiguous. V was cut by 0 bases and J by 1 base, with 9 bases left in between. CDR1 is SGHNT and CDR2 is YYREEE in the germline V gene (reference sequence). This CDR3 is 15 amino acids long. The CDR3: CASSLGIAGTDTQYF. CDR3 DNA: TGTGCCAGCAGCTTGGGGATCGCGGGCACAGATACGCAGTATTTT.

The chain is built from TRBV18 and TRBJ1-2; perhaps TRBD1 as D (5 bases). V lost 3 bases, J lost 8 bases, and 16 bases lay in between. Germline CDR1 reads KGHSH; CDR2 reads LQKENI. CDR3 length: 14 residues. CDR3 sequence (DNA): TGTGCCAGCTCACCGTCGAGGGGAGGGGAAGGCTACACCTTC. It encodes CASSPSRGGEGYTF. The full variable domain, rest sourced from reference TRBV18 and TRBJ1-2, is NAGVMQNPRHLVRRRGQEARLRCSPMKGHSHVYWYRQLPEEGLKFMVYLQKENIIDESGMPKERFSAEFPKEGPSILRIQQVVRGDSAAYFCASSPSRGGEGYTFGSGTRLTVV.

The chain couples TRBV6-1 to TRBJ2-7, with 10 bases that match TRBD1. CDR3 length: 15 amino acids. Germline V gene lookup returns CDR1 MNHNS and CDR2 SASEGT. V gave up 8 bases and J gave up 4 bases; unmatched junction bases: 11. In nucleotides, the CDR3 is TGTGCCAGCGGCCCTGGACAGGGGGTTCGTTACGAGCAGTACTTC. It specifies CASGPGQGVRYEQYF.

This clone was seen once. The V and J genes are TRBV15 and TRBJ1-5, with 7 nucleotides matching TRBD1. Unmatched junction bases numbered 16, after V lost 3 bases and J lost 11 bases. This CDR3 has 16 amino acids. Germline V gene lookup returns CDR1 LNHNV and CDR2 YYDKDF (reference sequence). The CDR3 coding sequence is TGTGCCACCAGCAGGGACCTACAGGGGTCTTCGATGTCCCAGCATTTT. As protein: CATSRDLQGSSMSQHF.

This rearrangement joins TRBV25-1 to TRBJ1-1; D unclear. The CDR3 runs to 13 residues. V shed 8 bases and J shed 4 bases, with 14 bases lying between them. Germline loops: CDR1 MGHDK, CDR2 SYGVNS. CDR3 residues: CASGSYSRTEAFF. The CDR3 nucleotides are TGTGCCAGCGGTTCCTACAGCCGCACTGAAGCTTTCTTT.

The V call is TRBV27, the J call TRBJ2-7; 7 bases are shared with TRBD2. Germline V gives CDR1 MNHEY, CDR2 SMNVEV (reference sequence). After removal of 4 bases from V and 4 bases from J, the junction contained 7 bases not matched to a gene. The CDR3 spans 14 residues. DNA of the CDR3: TGTGCCAGCAGTTCAGGACTAGATTCGTACGAGCAGTACTTC. This codes for CASSSGLDSYEQYF.

In this sample, this clone turned up a few times. The chain joins TRBV5-4 to TRBJ2-7; 8 bases match TRBD2. The CDR3 contains 16 residues. V gave up 6 bases and J gave up 4 bases; unmatched junction bases: 15. Germline V gene lookup returns CDR1 SGHNT and CDR2 YYREEE (reference sequence). CDR3 DNA sequence: TGTGCCAGCACCGCGAAGGCTAGCGGGTCTCAATACGAGCAGTACTTC. It encodes CASTAKASGSQYEQYF.

This rearrangement joins TRBV6-5 to TRBJ1-4; D perhaps matches TRBD1 (5 bases). Trimming pared 1 base from V and 4 bases from J, leaving 10 bases between. The CDR3 runs to 15 residues. Germline V gene data show CDR1 as MNHEY and CDR2 as SVGAGI. The CDR3 protein is CASSYYGGGNEKLFF. The CDR3 DNA sequence: TGTGCCAGCAGTTACTACGGCGGGGGTAATGAAAAACTGTTTTTT.

This chain uses TRBV30 with TRBJ1-6, with 8 bases that match TRBD1. The trim removed 4 bases at V and 6 bases at J, leaving 5 bases unmatched. CDR1 is GTSNPN and CDR2 is SVGIG in the germline V gene (reference sequence). The CDR3 runs to 14 residues. The CDR3 sequence: CAWTLTGVNSPLHF. CDR3 coding DNA: TGTGCCTGGACCCTGACAGGGGTTAATTCACCCCTCCACTTT.

This sequence joins TRBV28 and TRBJ2-2; TRBD1 is a possible D gene (5 bases). Germline CDR1 is MDHEN and CDR2 is SYDVKM. The ends were cut back, 6 bases at V and 0 bases at J, with 11 bases in the middle. The CDR3 sequence is 15 residues long. The CDR3 region is CASSSRVSNTGELFF. For the CDR3, the DNA is TGTGCCAGCAGCTCCAGGGTCTCGAACACCGGGGAGCTGTTTTTT.

V and J are TRBV6-1 and TRBJ2-5, with 8 bases that match TRBD2. The germline gives CDR1 MNHNS, CDR2 SASEGT. The CDR3 length is 14 residues. Trimming took 2 bases from V and 5 from J; bases not matched to a gene: 4. In DNA form, the CDR3 reads TGTGCCAGCAGTGAAACCAGCGGGGGTGAGACCCAGTACTTC. Protein: CASSETSGGETQYF.

This chain connects TRBV6-8 to TRBJ2-3, with 7 bases lining up with TRBD2. Germline trimming cut 11 bases from V and 4 bases from J; bases unmatched to any gene: 15. Germline assignment: CDR1 MNHGY and CDR2 SAAAGT. CDR3 length equals 15 residues. DNA of the CDR3: TGTGCCCTTTTACGCGGGAGAGGTAAGTCAGATACGCAGTATTTT. Its protein product is CALLRGRGKSDTQYF.

The chain uses TRBV5-1 and TRBJ2-5; maybe TRBD1 (6 bases). Germline CDR1 is SGHRS and CDR2 is YFSETQ. Trimming cost V 0 bases and J 1 base, with 7 bases left between them. This CDR3 contains 14 residues. The CDR3 DNA reads as TGCGCCAGCAGCTTGGACAGGGCCCAAGAGACCCAGTACTTC. Protein product: CASSLDRAQETQYF.

This chain connects TRBV19 to TRBJ1-2; TRBD1 aligns across 7 bases. The junction had 14 bases not matched to a gene; V was cut back by 5 bases and J by 8 bases. This CDR3 comprises 15 residues. The V gene's germline CDR1 is LNHDA and CDR2 SQIVND (reference sequence). CDR3 nucleotides: TGTGCCAGTAGTTCCCAACAGGGGTCCAAAGAAGGCTACACCTTC. This gives the protein CASSSQQGSKEGYTF.